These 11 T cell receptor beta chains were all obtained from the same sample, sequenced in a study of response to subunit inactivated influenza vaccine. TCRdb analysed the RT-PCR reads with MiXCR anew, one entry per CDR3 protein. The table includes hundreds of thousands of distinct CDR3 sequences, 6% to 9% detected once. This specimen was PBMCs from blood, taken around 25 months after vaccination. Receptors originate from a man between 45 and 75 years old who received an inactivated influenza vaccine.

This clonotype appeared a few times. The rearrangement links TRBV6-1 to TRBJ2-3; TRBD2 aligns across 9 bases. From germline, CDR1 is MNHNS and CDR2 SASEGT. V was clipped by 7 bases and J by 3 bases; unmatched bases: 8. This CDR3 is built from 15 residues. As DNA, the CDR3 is TGTGCCAGCAACCCCGGGACTAGCTCAACAGATACGCAGTATTTT. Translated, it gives CASNPGTSSTDTQYF.

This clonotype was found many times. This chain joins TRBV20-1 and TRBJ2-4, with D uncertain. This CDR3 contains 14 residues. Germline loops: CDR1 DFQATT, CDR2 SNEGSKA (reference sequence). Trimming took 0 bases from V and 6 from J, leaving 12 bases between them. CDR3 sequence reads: CSARDSQRVNIQYF. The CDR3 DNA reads TGCAGTGCTAGAGATAGCCAGAGAGTAAACATTCAGTACTTC.

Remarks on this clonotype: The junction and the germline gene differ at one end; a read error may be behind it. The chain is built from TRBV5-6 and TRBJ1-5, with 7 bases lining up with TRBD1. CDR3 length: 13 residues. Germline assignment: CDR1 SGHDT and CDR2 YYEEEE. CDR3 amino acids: CANSKDRTQPQHF. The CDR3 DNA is TGTGCCAACAGCAAGGACAGGACCCAGCCCCAGCATTTT.

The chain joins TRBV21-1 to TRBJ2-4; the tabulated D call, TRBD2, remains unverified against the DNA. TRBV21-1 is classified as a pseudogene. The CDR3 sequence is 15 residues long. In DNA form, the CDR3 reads TGTGCCAGCAGCAAAGACCCAGGGGAGGGAAACATTCAGTACTTC. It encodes CASSKDPGEGNIQYF.

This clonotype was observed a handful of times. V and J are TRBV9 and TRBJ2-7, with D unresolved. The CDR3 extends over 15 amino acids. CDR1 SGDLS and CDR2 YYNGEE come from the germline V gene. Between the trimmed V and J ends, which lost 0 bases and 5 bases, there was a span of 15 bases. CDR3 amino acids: CASSVGQDPSDEQYF. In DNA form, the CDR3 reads TGTGCCAGCAGCGTAGGGCAGGATCCATCCGACGAGCAGTACTTC.

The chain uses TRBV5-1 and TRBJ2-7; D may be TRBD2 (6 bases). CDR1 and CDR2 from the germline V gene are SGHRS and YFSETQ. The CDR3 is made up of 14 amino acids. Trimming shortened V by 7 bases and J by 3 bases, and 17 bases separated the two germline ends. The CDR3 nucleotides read TGCGCCAGCTCGACGCCCGGGGGAGTCTACGAGCAGTACTTC. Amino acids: CASSTPGGVYEQYF.

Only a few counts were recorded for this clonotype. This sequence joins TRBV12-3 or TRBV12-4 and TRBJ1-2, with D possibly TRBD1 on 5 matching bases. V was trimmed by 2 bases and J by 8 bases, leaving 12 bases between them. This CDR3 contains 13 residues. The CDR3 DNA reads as TGTGCCAGCAGTTTAAGAGCGACAGCCGGCTACACCTTC. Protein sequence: CASSLRATAGYTF.

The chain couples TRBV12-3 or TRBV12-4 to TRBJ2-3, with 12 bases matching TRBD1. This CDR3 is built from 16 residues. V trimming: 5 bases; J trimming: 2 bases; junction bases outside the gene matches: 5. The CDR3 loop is CASSGGTGGDTDTQYF. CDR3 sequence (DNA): TGTGCCAGCAGTGGAGGGACAGGGGGCGACACAGATACGCAGTATTTT.

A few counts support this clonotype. The chain's CDR3 is CASSQVGRVQPQHF. CDR3 nucleotides: TGTGCCAGCAGCCAAGTCGGCAGGGTTCAGCCCCAGCATTTT. The V gene is TRBV4-2, the J gene TRBJ1-5; tentative D call: TRBD1 (5 bases). Between the trimmed V and J ends, which lost 1 base and 6 bases, there was a span of 10 bases. CDR3 length: 14 residues. Germline V lookup: CDR1 LGHNA, CDR2 YNFKEQ.

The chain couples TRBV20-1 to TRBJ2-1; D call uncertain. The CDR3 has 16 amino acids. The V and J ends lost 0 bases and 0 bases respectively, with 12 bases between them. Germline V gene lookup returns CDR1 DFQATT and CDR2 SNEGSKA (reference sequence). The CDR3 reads CSARDIRASSYNEQFF. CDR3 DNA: TGCAGTGCTAGAGATATACGTGCAAGCTCCTACAATGAGCAGTTCTTC.

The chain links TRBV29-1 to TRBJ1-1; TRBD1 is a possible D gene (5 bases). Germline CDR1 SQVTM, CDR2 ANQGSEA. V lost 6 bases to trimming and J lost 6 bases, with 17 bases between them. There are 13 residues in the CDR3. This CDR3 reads CSVGGLGMAEAFF. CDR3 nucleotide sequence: TGCAGCGTCGGGGGACTGGGCATGGCTGAAGCTTTCTTT. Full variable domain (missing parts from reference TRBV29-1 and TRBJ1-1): SAVISQKPSRDICQRGTSLTIQCQVDSQVTMMFWYRQQPGQSLTLIATANQGSEATYESGFVIDKFPISRPNLTFSTLTVSNMSPEDSSIYLCSVGGLGMAEAFFGQGTRLTVV.